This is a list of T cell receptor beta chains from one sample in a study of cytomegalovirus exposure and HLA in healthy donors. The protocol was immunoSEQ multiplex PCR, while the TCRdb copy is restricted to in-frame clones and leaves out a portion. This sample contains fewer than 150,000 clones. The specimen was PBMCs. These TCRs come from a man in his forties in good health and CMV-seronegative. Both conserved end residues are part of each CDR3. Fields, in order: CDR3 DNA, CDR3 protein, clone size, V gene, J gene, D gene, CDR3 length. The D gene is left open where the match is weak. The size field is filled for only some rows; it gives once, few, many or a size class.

TGTGCCAGCTACGACAGGTTTGGCGAGCAGTACTTC	CASYDRFGEQYF	.	TRBV19	TRBJ2-7	.	12
TGTGCCAGCAGCGTTGATGCTCGGACAGGGACCTACGAGCAGTACTTC	CASSVDARTGTYEQYF	.	TRBV9	TRBJ2-7	TRBD1	16
TGTGCCAGTAGTATAGCAGTCGATCAGCCCCAGCATTTT	CASSIAVDQPQHF	.	TRBV19	TRBJ1-5	.	13
TGTGCCAGCAGCGTGGGCAGCTCTGGAAACACCATATATTTT	CASSVGSSGNTIYF	.	TRBV9	TRBJ1-3	.	14
TGTGCCAGCAGCTTGGGACTAGCTGCAGATACGCAGTATTTT	CASSLGLAADTQYF	.	TRBV7-7	TRBJ2-3	TRBD2	14
TGTGCCAGCAGATCTTGGACACAGAACTACGAGCAGTACTTC	CASRSWTQNYEQYF	.	TRBV6-1	TRBJ2-7	.	14
TGTGCCAGCAGCTTAGAGGAGGGTCAGACAAGGTTTTTGAACACTGAAGCTTTCTTT	CASSLEEGQTRFLNTEAFF	.	TRBV11-2	TRBJ1-1	.	19
TGTGCCAGCAGTGATCGGGACACCCAAACCGTAGAGCAGTACTTC	CASSDRDTQTVEQYF	.	TRBV6-1	TRBJ2-7	.	15
TGTGCCACCCGAAATCCAAGGGAGAATTCACCCCTCCACTTT	CATRNPRENSPLHF	.	TRBV27	TRBJ1-6	.	14
TGTGCCAGCAGCTTGGTCGAGGAAAAAGATACGCAGTATTTT	CASSLVEEKDTQYF	.	TRBV5-4	TRBJ2-3	.	14
TGTGCCAGCAGCCCGGGACAGGGGGCGAGCGGGGGTGCAGATACGCAGTATTTT	CASSPGQGASGGADTQYF	.	TRBV11-3	TRBJ2-3	TRBD1	18
TGCGCCAGCAGCCCAGGCCGGACAGGGGTCAACGAGCAGTACTTC	CASSPGRTGVNEQYF	.	TRBV5-1	TRBJ2-7	TRBD1	15
TGTGCCAGTAGTATTTCGGGGGGGGTAGAGACCCAGTACTTC	CASSISGGVETQYF	.	TRBV19	TRBJ2-5	TRBD2	14
TGTGCCAGCAGTTACGGTTGGGACAGGGGCGAGCAGTACTTC	CASSYGWDRGEQYF	.	TRBV6-5	TRBJ2-7	TRBD1	14
TGTGCCAGCAGCTTAAAATCAGATGATACGCAGTATTTT	CASSLKSDDTQYF	.	TRBV5-4	TRBJ2-3	.	13
TGTGCCAGCAGCCAAGAGCGGGACGTCAACTATGGCTACACCTTC	CASSQERDVNYGYTF	.	TRBV4-2	TRBJ1-2	.	15
TGTGCCATCAGTGAGTCTCGGGACAGCTCCTACAATGAGCAGTTCTTC	CAISESRDSSYNEQFF	.	TRBV10-3	TRBJ2-1	TRBD1	16
TGTGCCAGCAGCTTGGGGACAGGGCGCGCCAGCACAGATACGCAGTATTTT	CASSLGTGRASTDTQYF	.	TRBV7-8	TRBJ2-3	TRBD1	17
TGTGCCAGCAGTTCTAGCGGGGTAACCTACGAGCAGTACTTC	CASSSSGVTYEQYF	.	TRBV2	TRBJ2-7	TRBD2	14
TGCGCCAGCAGCCAATTCCCGGGCCAGGGTGGCTATGGCTACACCTTC	CASSQFPGQGGYGYTF	.	TRBV4-1	TRBJ1-2	.	16
TGTGCCAGCAGCCCCGGGACAGGGTGGGAGACCCAGTACTTC	CASSPGTGWETQYF	medium-sized	TRBV7-7	TRBJ2-5	TRBD1	14
TGTGCCAGTACCCTTGGGGAGGGCAACTATGGCTACACCTTC	CASTLGEGNYGYTF	.	TRBV10-3	TRBJ1-2	.	14
TGTGCCAGCAGGTTCCCCAGCGGGGGGGACAATGAGCAGTTCTTC	CASRFPSGGDNEQFF	.	TRBV7-9	TRBJ2-1	TRBD2	15
TGTGCCAGTAGCACCGACTGGGAGGGGAATCAGCCCCAGCATTTT	CASSTDWEGNQPQHF	.	TRBV19	TRBJ1-5	.	15
TGCGCCAGCAGCCAAGACCCCGCCGGTGGGACCCAGTACTTC	CASSQDPAGGTQYF	.	TRBV4-1	TRBJ2-5	.	14
TGTGCCAGTAGTATAGCGGAGACAGGGCCCGGTTTGGGAAATGAGCAGTTCTTC	CASSIAETGPGLGNEQFF	.	TRBV19	TRBJ2-1	TRBD1	18
TGCGCCAGCAGCCCGGGACTAGCGGGGGATACGCAGTATTTT	CASSPGLAGDTQYF	.	TRBV5-1	TRBJ2-3	TRBD2	14
TGTGCCATCGGAGCAGGGACTCCCTTCTCTGGAAACACCATATATTTT	CAIGAGTPFSGNTIYF	.	TRBV10-3	TRBJ1-3	.	16
TGTGCCAGCAGTTACCTGAGCGGGGAAGGCAATCAGCCCCAGCATTTT	CASSYLSGEGNQPQHF	.	TRBV2	TRBJ1-5	.	16